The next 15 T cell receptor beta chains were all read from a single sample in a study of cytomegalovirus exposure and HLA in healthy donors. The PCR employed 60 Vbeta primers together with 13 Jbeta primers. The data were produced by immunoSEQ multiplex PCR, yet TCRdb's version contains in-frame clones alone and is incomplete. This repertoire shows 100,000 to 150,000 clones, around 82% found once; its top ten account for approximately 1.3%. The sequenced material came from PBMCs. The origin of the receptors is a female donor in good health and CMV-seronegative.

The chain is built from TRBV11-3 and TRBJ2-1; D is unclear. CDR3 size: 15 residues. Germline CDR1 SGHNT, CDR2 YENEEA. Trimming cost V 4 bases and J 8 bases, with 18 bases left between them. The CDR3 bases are TGTGCCAGCAGCTCCTCTACAGAGTTAAGCCATGAGCAGTTCTTC. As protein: CASSSSTELSHEQFF.

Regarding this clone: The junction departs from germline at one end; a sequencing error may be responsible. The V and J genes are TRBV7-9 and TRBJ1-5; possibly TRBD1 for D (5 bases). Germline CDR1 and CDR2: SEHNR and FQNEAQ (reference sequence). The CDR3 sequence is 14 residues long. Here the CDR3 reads CSSSHSGHNQPQHF. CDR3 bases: TGTTCCAGCAGCCACTCAGGGCACAATCAGCCCCAGCATTTT.

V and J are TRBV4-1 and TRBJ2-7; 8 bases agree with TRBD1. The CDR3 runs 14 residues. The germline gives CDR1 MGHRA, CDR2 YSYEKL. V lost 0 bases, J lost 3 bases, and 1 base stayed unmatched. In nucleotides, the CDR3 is TGCGCCAGCAGCCAAGACAGGGGGCTCTACGAGCAGTACTTC. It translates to CASSQDRGLYEQYF.

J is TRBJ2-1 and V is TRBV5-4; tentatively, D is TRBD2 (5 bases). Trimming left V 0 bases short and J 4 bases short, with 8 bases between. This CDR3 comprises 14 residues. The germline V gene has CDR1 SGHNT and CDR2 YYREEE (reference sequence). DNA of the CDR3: TGTGCCAGCAGCTTGGAGGGCGGGTACAATGAGCAGTTCTTC. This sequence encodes CASSLEGGYNEQFF.

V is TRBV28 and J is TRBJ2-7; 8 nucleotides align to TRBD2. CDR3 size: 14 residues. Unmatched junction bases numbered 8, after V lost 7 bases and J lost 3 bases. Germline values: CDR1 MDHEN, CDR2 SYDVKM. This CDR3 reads CASTTPRGGYEQYF. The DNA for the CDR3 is TGTGCCAGCACCACCCCCCGGGGGGGCTACGAGCAGTACTTC. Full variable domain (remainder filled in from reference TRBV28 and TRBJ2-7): DVKVTQSSRYLVKRTGEKVFLECVQDMDHENMFWYRQDPGLGLRLIYFSYDVKMKEKGDIPEGYSVSREKKERFSLILESASTNQTSMYLCASTTPRGGYEQYFGPGTRLTVT.

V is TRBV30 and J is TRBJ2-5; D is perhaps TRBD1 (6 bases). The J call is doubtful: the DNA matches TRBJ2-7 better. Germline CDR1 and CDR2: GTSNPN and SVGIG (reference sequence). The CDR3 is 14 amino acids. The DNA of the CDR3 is TGTGCCTGGGACCGGGACACGCTCCGGTACGAGCAGTACTTC. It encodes CAWDRDTLRYEQYF.

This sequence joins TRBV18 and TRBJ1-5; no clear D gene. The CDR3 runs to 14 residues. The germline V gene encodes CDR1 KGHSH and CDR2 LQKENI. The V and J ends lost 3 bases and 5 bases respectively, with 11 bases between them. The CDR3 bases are TGTGCCAGCTCACCGCGCGCCCGAGATCAGCCCCAGCATTTT. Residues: CASSPRARDQPQHF. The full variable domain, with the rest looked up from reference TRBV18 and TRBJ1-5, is NAGVMQNPRHLVRRRGQEARLRCSPMKGHSHVYWYRQLPEEGLKFMVYLQKENIIDESGMPKERFSAEFPKEGPSILRIQQVVRGDSAAYFCASSPRARDQPQHFGDGTRLSIL.

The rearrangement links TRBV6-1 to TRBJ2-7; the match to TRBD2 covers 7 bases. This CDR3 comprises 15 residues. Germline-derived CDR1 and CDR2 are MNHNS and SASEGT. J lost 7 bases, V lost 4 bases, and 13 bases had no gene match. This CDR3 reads CASSAAEAGVQEQYF. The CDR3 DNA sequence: TGTGCCAGCAGTGCCGCCGAGGCGGGAGTTCAAGAGCAGTACTTC.

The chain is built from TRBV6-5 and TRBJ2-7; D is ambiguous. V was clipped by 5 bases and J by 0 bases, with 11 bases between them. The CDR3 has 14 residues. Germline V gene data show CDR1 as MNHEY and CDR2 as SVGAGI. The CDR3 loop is CASSEGWSSYEQYF. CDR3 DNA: TGTGCCAGCAGTGAAGGCTGGAGCTCCTACGAGCAGTACTTC.

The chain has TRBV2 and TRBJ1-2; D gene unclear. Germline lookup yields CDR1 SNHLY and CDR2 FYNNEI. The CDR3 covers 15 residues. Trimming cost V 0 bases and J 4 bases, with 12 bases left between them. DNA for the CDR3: TGTGCCAGCAGTGAAGCAAGCGGACGCTCCTATGGCTACACCTTC. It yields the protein CASSEASGRSYGYTF.

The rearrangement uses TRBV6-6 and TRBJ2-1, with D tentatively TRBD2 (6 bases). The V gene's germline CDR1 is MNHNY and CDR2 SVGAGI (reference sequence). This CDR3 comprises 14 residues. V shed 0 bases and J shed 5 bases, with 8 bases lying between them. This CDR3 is CASSYSGGDNEQFF. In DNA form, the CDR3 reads TGTGCCAGCAGTTACTCTGGAGGGGACAATGAGCAGTTCTTC.

The CDR3 DNA reads TGTGCCAGCAGTTACTCGAACCACAGGGGGACTGAAGCTTTCTTT. Its translation is CASSYSNHRGTEAFF. The gene calls are TRBV6-6 and TRBJ1-1; 8 nucleotides align to TRBD1. After removal of 0 bases from V and 5 bases from J, the junction contained 5 bases not matched to a gene. CDR1 is MNHNY, CDR2 SVGAGI, per germline (reference sequence). The CDR3 consists of 15 residues.

This chain's CDR3 is CASSKTSTGVGEAFF. CDR3 nucleotides: TGTGCCAGCAGTAAAACCTCAACAGGGGTTGGTGAAGCTTTCTTT. The chain is built from TRBV6-5 and TRBJ1-1; 7 nucleotides match TRBD1. Germline-derived CDR1 and CDR2 are MNHEY and SVGAGI. This CDR3 is 15 amino acids long. Trimming took 5 bases from V and 7 from J; bases not matched to a gene: 13.

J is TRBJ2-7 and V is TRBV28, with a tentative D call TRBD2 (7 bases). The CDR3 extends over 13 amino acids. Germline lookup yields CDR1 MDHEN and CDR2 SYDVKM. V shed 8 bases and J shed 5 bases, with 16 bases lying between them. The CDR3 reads CASARGGPNEQYF. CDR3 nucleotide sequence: TGTGCCAGCGCGAGGGGGGGGCCAAACGAGCAGTACTTC.

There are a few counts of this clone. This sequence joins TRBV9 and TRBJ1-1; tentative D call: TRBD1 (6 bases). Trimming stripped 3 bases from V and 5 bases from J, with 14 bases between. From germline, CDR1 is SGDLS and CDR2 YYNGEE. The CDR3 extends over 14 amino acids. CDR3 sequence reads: CASSARQEQTEAFF. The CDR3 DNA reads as TGTGCCAGCAGCGCCAGACAGGAGCAAACTGAAGCTTTCTTT.